The text below deals with one T cell receptor beta chain. Other nucleotide sequences in the sample specify the same CDR3. This record belongs to a study of blood T cell repertoires in COVID-19. Study information: The analysed material was cDNA or gDNA that came from T cells, B-cell-depleted T cells, or PBMCs.

In the study's own analysis: The assay estimated nucleated cells by amplifying reference gene primers. Profiled with immunoSEQ multiplex PCR; TCRdb holds only in-frame clones, not every one. V and J calls and clone size are those listed in that table; D and trimming were worked out from the DNA. Altogether about 140,000 clones are present, about four fifths being singletons, with the ten largest covering roughly 1.5%. In germline, CDR1 is LNHDA, CDR2 SQIVND (reference sequence). The CDR3 covers 14 residues. Trimming took 4 bases from V and 2 from J, leaving 11 bases between them. This chain connects TRBV19 to TRBJ2-5; TRBD1 might be the D (6 bases). Sequences were obtained from peripheral blood. The receptor comes from a human donor in a cohort sampled during active COVID-19. CDR3 loop: CASSKRDNQETQYF. Written as DNA, the CDR3 is TGTGCCAGTAGTAAACGGGACAATCAAGAGACCCAGTACTTC.